The 6 T cell receptor beta chains below come from one sample, sequenced in a study of T cell changes during pregnancy in multiple sclerosis (dated by TCRdb to 2018 to 2020). Library preparation employed the immunoSEQ multiplex PCR assay. In its TCRdb copy, this immuneACCESS table keeps in-frame sequences only and misses some clones. Where compared with another copy, unresolved V genes explain less than half of these, and the others have no known cause. The sample profile shows 70,000 to 100,000 clones; 85% to 95% of them were found once. Together, the top ten hold roughly 1% of the sample. Sequenced material: peripheral blood, taken in the first trimester of pregnancy. Source of these receptors: a female donor with multiple sclerosis, enrolled in a pregnancy study.

The V gene is TRBV5-1, the J gene TRBJ2-1; D gene uncertain. Germline V gene sequence: CDR1 SGHRS, CDR2 YFSETQ. Trimming pared 0 bases from V and 8 bases from J, leaving 6 bases between. The CDR3 covers 12 residues. DNA for the CDR3: TGCGCCAGCAGCTTGGCCGGAGATGAGCAGTTCTTC. This translates into CASSLAGDEQFF.

This chain connects TRBV6-6 to TRBJ1-1; D not certain. The CDR3 has 14 amino acids. V was cut by 6 bases and J by 0 bases, with 11 bases left in between. The V gene's germline CDR1 is MNHNY and CDR2 SVGAGI (reference sequence). CDR3 residues: CASRDQVMNTEAFF. The CDR3 DNA reads TGTGCCAGCAGGGATCAGGTGATGAACACTGAAGCTTTCTTT.

This sequence joins TRBV29-1 and TRBJ1-1; D unresolved. The CDR3 loop spans 11 amino acids. CDR1 and CDR2 (germline): SQVTM, ANQGSEA. Trimming left V 4 bases short and J 8 bases short, with 11 bases between. The CDR3 is CSVAGVAEAFF. The DNA of the CDR3 is TGCAGCGTTGCGGGTGTCGCGGAAGCTTTCTTT.

This clone occurred a few times. The rearrangement uses TRBV28 and TRBJ1-1; D not resolved. The CDR3 is 13 amino acids. Germline assignment: CDR1 MDHEN and CDR2 SYDVKM. The V end was cut by 7 bases, the J end by 3 bases, with 12 bases between. The CDR3 bases are TGTGCCAGCACCGACTACATGGACACTGAAGCTTTCTTT. Its protein product is CASTDYMDTEAFF.

Only one count was recorded for this clone. The chain carries TRBV7-6 and TRBJ2-1; 9 bases are shared with TRBD1. With V trimmed by 2 bases and J by 4 bases, 9 bases remained unmatched. Germline V CDR1 and CDR2: SGHVS, FNYEAQ. The CDR3 spans 17 residues. The CDR3 DNA is TGTGCCAGCAGCTTATGGGACAGGGCGAATTTTTACAATGAGCAGTTCTTC. This sequence encodes CASSLWDRANFYNEQFF.

The genes are TRBV10-3 and TRBJ2-2, with 8 bases identical to TRBD2. V shed 9 bases, J shed 1 base, and the junction held 7 bases outside the gene matches. The germline CDR1 and CDR2 sequences are ENHRY and SYGVKD. The CDR3 contains 15 residues. The CDR3 is CAISLAGENTGELFF. The CDR3 nucleotides read TGTGCCATTTCTCTAGCGGGCGAGAACACCGGGGAGCTGTTTTTT.